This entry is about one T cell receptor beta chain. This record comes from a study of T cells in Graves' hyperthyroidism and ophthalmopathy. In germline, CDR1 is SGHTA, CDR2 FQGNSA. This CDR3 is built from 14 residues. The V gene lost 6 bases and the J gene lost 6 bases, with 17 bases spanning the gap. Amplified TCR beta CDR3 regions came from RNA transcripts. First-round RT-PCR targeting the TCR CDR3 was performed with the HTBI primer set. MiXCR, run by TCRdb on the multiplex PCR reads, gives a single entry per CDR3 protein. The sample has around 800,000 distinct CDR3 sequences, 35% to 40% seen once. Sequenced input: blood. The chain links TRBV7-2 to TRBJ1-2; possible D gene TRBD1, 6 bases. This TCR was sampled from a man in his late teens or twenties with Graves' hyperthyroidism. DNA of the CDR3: TGTGCCAGCAGTTTCCTATCGTCAGGGGATGGCTACACCTTC. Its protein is CASSFLSSGDGYTF.